This T cell receptor beta chain was retrieved from a study of beta chain features in type 1 diabetes. Turning to the study itself: Patient and healthy donor groups were alike in age, gender and cell yields. Study-wide results and caveats: Equally in patients and controls, PCR might preferentially amplify shorter templates.

Central memory, naive, regulatory and stem cell-like memory CD4+ cells were sorted by CD45RO/CCR7/CD25/CD127/CD95/CD27. The isolated RNA, all of it, was reverse transcribed, so expressed TCRB transcripts were what got sequenced. Here immunoSEQ multiplex PCR was the method, and the copy in TCRdb shows in-frame clones only, minus some. Of over 700,000 clones listed, around a sixth were seen once; the top ten hold roughly 0.025%. The ends were cut back, 4 bases at V and 0 bases at J, with 10 bases in the middle. Germline V lookup: CDR1 ENHRY, CDR2 SYGVKD. This CDR3 is built from 14 residues. This clone was observed a few times. No antigen is known for it.

The receptor was derived from a woman aged 18 to 35 in good health. Material for sequencing was naive CD4+ T cells from blood. The chain uses TRBV10-3 and TRBJ2-7; perhaps TRBD1 as D (5 bases). CDR3 residues: CAISVGLDSYEQYF. CDR3 coding DNA: TGTGCCATCAGTGTGGGGCTAGACTCCTACGAGCAGTACTTC.